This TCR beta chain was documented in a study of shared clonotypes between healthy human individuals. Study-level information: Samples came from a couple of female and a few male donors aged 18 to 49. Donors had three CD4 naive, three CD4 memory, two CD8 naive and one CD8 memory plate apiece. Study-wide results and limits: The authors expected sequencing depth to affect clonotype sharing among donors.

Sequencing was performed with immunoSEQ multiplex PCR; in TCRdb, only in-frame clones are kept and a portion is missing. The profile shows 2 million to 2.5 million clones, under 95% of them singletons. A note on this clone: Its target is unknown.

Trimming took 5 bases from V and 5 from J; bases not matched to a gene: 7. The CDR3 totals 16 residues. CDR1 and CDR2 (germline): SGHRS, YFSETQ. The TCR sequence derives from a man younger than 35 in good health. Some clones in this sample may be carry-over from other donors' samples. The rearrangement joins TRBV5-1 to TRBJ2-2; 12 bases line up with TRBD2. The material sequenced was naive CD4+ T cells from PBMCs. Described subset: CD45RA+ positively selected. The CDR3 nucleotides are TGCGCCAGCAGACCCCTGACTAGCGGGAGTACCGGGGAGCTGTTTTTT. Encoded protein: CASRPLTSGSTGELFF. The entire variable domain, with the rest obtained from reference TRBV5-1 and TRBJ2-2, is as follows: KAGVTQTPRYLIKTRGQQVTLSCSPISGHRSVSWYQQTPGQGLQFLFEYFSETQRNKGNFPGRFSGRQFSNSRSEMNVSTLELGDSALYLCASRPLTSGSTGELFFGEGSRLTVL.